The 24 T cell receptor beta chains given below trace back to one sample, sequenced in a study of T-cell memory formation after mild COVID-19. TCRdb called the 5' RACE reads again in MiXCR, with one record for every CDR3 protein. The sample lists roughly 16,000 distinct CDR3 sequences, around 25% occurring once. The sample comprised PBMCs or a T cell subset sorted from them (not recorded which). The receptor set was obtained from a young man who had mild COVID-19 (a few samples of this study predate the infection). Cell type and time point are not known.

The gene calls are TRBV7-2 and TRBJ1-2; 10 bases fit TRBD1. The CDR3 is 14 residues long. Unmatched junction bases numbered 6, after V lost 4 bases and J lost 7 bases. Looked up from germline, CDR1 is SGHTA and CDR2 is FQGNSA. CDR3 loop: CASSSADRGFGYTF. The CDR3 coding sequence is TGTGCCAGCAGCTCTGCGGACAGGGGGTTTGGCTACACCTTC.

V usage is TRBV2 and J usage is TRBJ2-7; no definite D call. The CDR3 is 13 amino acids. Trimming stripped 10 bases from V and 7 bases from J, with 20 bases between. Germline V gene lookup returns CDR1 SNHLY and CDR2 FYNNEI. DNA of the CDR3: TGTGCCATTGGAGCCCACTACCTGAGGGAGCAGTACTTC. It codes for CAIGAHYLREQYF. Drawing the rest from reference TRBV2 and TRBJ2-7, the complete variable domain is EPEVTQTPSHQVTQMGQEVILRCVPISNHLYFYWYRQILGQKVEFLVSFYNNEISEKSEIFDDQFSVERPDGSNFTLKIRSTKLEDSAMYFCAIGAHYLREQYFGPGTRLTVT.

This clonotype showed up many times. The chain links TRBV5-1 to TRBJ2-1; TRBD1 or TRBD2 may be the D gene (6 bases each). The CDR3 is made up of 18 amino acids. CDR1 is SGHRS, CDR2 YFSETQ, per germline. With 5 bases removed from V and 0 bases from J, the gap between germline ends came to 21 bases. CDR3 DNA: TGCGCCAGCAGTTCCCCCGGGGGCATACAAAGCTCCTACAATGAGCAGTTCTTC. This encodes CASSSPGGIQSSYNEQFF.

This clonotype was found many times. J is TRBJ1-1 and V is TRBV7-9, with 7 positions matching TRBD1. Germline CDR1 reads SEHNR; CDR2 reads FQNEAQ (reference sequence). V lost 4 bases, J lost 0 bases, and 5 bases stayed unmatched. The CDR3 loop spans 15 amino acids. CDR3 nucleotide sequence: TGTGCCAGCAGCTCCTACAGGGGACTGAACACTGAAGCTTTCTTT. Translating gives CASSSYRGLNTEAFF.

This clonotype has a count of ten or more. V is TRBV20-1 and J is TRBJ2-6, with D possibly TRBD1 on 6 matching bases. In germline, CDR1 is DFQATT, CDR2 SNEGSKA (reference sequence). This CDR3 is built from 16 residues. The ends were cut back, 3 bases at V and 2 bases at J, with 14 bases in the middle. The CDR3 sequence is CSASNTGFTGANVLTF. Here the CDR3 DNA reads TGCAGTGCTAGCAACACAGGGTTCACTGGGGCCAACGTCCTGACTTTC.

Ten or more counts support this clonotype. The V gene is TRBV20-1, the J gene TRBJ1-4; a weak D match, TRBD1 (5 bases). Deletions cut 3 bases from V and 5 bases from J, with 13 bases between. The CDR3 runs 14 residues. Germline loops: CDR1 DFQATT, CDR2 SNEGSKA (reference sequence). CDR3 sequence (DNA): TGCAGTGCTAGTTTGCAGGGTCGGAATGAAAAACTGTTTTTT. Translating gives CSASLQGRNEKLFF.

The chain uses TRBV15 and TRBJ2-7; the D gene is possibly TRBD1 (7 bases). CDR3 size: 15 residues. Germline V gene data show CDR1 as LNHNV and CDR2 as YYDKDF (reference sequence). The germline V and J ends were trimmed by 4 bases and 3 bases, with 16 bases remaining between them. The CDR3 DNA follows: TGTGCCACCAGCACGCCGCGCGGGACAGTCTACGAGCAGTACTTC. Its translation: CATSTPRGTVYEQYF.

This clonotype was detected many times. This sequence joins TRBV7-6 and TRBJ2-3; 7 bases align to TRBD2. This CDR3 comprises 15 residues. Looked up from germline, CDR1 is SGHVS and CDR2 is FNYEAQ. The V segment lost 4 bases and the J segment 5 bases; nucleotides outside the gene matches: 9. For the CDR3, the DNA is TGTGCCAGCAGCTCCCCTTTGGGGGGGGTAGATACGCAGTATTTT. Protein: CASSSPLGGVDTQYF.

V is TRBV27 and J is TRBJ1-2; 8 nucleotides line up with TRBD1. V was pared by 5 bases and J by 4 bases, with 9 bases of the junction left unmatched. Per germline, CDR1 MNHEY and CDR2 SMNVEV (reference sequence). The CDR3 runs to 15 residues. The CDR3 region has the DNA TGTGCCAGCAGTCCCCGGACAGGGAATGGCTATGGCTACACCTTC. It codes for CASSPRTGNGYGYTF.

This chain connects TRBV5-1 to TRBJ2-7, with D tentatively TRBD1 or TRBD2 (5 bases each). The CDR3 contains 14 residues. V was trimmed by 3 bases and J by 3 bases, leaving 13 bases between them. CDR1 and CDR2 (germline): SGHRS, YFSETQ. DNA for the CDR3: TGCGCCAGCAGCTCCGGGGACGGACACTACGAGCAGTACTTC. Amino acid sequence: CASSSGDGHYEQYF.

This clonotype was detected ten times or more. In DNA, the CDR3 is TGCGCCAGCAGCCAAGAACGGGCCTACGAGCAGTACTTC. This translates into CASSQERAYEQYF. This chain links TRBV4-3 with TRBJ2-7; D is uncertain. CDR1 and CDR2 (germline): LGHNA, YSLEER. The CDR3 contains 13 residues. Trimming pared 0 bases from V and 2 bases from J, leaving 5 bases between.

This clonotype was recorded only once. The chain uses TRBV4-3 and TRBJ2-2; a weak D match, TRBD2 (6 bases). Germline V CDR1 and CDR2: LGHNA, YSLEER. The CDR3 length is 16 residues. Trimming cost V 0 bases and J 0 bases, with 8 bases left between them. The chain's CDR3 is CASSQEGRPNTGELFF. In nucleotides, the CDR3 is TGCGCCAGCAGCCAAGAAGGGAGGCCGAACACCGGGGAGCTGTTTTTT.

CDR3 bases: TGTGCCAGCAGTAGGGGGGACAATCAGCCCCAGCATTTT. Protein sequence: CASSRGDNQPQHF. J is TRBJ1-5 and V is TRBV2; possibly TRBD1 for D (6 bases). The length of the CDR3 is 13 residues. Germline CDR1 is SNHLY and CDR2 is FYNNEI. Trimming took off 5 bases at V and 3 bases at J, with 8 bases between the two ends. The entire variable domain, with the rest obtained from reference TRBV2 and TRBJ1-5, is as follows: EPEVTQTPSHQVTQMGQEVILRCVPISNHLYFYWYRQILGQKVEFLVSFYNNEISEKSEIFDDQFSVERPDGSNFTLKIRSTKLEDSAMYFCASSRGDNQPQHFGDGTRLSIL.

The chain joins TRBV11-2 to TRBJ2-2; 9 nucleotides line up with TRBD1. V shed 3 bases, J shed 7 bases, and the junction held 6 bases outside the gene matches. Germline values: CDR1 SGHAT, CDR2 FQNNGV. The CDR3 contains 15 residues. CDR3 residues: CASSFNRGRSGELFF. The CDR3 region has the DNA TGTGCCAGCAGCTTCAACAGGGGGCGAAGCGGGGAGCTGTTTTTT.

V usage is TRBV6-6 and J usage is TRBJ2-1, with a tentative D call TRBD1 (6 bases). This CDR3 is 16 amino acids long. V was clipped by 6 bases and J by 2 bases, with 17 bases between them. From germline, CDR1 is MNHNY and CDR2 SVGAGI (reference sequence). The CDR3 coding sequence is TGTGCCAGCAGCCCACTCGGGCAGGGGACCTACAATGAGCAGTTCTTC. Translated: CASSPLGQGTYNEQFF.

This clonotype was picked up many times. Written as DNA, the CDR3 is TGTGCCAGTAGTGCCACATCAGGGGACTACAATGAGCAGTTCTTC. Protein product: CASSATSGDYNEQFF. This chain uses TRBV19 with TRBJ2-1; TRBD1 might be the D (6 bases). The CDR3 loop spans 15 amino acids. Looked up from germline, CDR1 is LNHDA and CDR2 is SQIVND (reference sequence). V gave up 5 bases and J gave up 3 bases, with 14 bases separating them.

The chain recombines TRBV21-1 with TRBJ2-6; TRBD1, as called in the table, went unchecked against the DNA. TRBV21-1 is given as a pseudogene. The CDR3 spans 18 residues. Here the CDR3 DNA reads TGTGCCAGCAGGAAATCTACGGGACGCCTCTCTGGGGCCAACGTCCTGACTTTC. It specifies CASRKSTGRLSGANVLTF.

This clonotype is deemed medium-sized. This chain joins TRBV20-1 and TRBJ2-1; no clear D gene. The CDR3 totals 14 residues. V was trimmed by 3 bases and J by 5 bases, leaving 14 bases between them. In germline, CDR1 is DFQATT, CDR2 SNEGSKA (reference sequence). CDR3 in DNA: TGCAGTGCTAGGATTGGGCCTCACGACAATGAGCAGTTCTTC. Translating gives CSARIGPHDNEQFF.

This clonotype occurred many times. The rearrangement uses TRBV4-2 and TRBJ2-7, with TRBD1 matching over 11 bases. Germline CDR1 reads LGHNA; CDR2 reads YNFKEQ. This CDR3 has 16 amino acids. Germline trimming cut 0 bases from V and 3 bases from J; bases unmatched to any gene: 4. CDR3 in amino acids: CASSQDRGTGGYEQYF. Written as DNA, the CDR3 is TGTGCCAGCAGCCAAGATAGGGGGACAGGGGGCTACGAGCAGTACTTC.

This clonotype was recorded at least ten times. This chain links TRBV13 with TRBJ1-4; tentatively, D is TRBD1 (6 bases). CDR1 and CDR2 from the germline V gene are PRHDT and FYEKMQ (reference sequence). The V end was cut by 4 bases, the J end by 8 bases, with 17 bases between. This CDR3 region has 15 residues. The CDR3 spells CASSWALGAGEKLFF. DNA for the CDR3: TGTGCCAGCAGCTGGGCGTTGGGGGCCGGGGAAAAACTGTTTTTT.

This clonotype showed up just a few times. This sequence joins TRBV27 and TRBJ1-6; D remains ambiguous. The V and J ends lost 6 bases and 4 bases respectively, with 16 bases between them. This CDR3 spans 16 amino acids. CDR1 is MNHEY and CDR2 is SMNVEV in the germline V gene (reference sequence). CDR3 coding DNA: TGTGCCAGCAGCCTCGGGGTCTCTACATATAATTCACCCCTCCACTTT. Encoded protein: CASSLGVSTYNSPLHF.

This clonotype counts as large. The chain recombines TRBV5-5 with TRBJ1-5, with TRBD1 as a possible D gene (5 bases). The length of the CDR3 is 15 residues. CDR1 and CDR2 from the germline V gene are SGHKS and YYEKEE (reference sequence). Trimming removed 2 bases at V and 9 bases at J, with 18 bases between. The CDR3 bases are TGTGCCAGCAGCTTATACCGGGACTCCCCCAGGCCCCAGCATTTT. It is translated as CASSLYRDSPRPQHF.

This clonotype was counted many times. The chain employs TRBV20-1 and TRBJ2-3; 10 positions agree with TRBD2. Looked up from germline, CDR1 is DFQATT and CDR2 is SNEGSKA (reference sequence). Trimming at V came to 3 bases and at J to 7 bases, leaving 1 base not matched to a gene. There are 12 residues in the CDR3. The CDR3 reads CSASSGGHTQYF. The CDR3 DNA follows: TGCAGTGCTAGTAGCGGGGGGCATACGCAGTATTTT.

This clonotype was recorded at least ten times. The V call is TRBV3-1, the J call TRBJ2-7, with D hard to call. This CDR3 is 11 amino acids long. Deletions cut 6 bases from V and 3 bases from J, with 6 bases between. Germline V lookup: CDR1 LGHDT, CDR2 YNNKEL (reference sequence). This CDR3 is CASSQSYEQYF. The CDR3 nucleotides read TGTGCCAGCAGTCAAAGCTACGAGCAGTACTTC.